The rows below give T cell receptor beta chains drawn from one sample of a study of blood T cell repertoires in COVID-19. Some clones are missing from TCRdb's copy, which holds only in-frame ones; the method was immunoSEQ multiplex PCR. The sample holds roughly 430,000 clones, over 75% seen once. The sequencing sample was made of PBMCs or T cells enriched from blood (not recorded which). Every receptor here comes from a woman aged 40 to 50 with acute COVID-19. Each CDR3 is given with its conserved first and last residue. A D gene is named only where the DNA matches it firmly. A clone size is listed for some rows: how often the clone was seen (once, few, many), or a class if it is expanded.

CDR3nt: TGTGCCAGCAGTGATCGTACGGGACAGGGGTTCCCCGTCCTGACTTTC; CDR3aa: CASSDRTGQGFPVLTF; v_gene: TRBV6-1; len: 16; d_gene: TRBD1; abundance: -; j_gene: TRBJ2-6
CDR3nt: TGTGCCAGTAGAAAACAGGGGAGGCCCTACGAGCAGTACTTC; CDR3aa: CASRKQGRPYEQYF; v_gene: TRBV19; len: 14; d_gene: -; abundance: -; j_gene: TRBJ2-7
CDR3nt: TGCGCCAGCAGCTTGCTTGCCGGGACAACTCCCTACGAGCAGTACTTC; CDR3aa: CASSLLAGTTPYEQYF; v_gene: TRBV5-1; len: 16; d_gene: -; abundance: once; j_gene: TRBJ2-7
CDR3nt: TGTGCTAGTGGTCCGGGACAGGGGGAGGGCTATGGCTACACCTTC; CDR3aa: CASGPGQGEGYGYTF; v_gene: TRBV12-5; len: 15; d_gene: TRBD1; abundance: -; j_gene: TRBJ1-2
CDR3nt: TGTGCCAGCAGCGTTTCGGGACAGGGGGCTTGGAATGAGCAGTTCTTC; CDR3aa: CASSVSGQGAWNEQFF; v_gene: TRBV9; len: 16; d_gene: TRBD1; abundance: -; j_gene: TRBJ2-1
CDR3nt: TGTGCCCACTATTGGACCGGGATGGTACACACCATATATTTT; CDR3aa: CAHYWTGMVHTIYF; v_gene: TRBV6-4; len: 14; d_gene: -; abundance: -; j_gene: TRBJ1-3
CDR3nt: TGTGCCAGCAGTTTGAGGCCGATAAGTGGAGATACGCAGTATTTT; CDR3aa: CASSLRPISGDTQYF; v_gene: TRBV27; len: 15; d_gene: -; abundance: -; j_gene: TRBJ2-3
CDR3nt: TGTGCCAGTAGTAAGACGGGGGGAGGGTGGGATACGCAGTATTTT; CDR3aa: CASSKTGGGWDTQYF; v_gene: TRBV19; len: 15; d_gene: TRBD2; abundance: -; j_gene: TRBJ2-3
CDR3nt: TGTGCCAGCAGCTTAGTAGTCATCTCTGGGGCCAACGTCCTGACTTTC; CDR3aa: CASSLVVISGANVLTF; v_gene: TRBV7-2; len: 16; d_gene: -; abundance: once; j_gene: TRBJ2-6
CDR3nt: TGTGCCAGCAGTCCCGCGGGGAATCAAGACACTGAAGCTTTCTTT; CDR3aa: CASSPAGNQDTEAFF; v_gene: TRBV6-2/TRBV6-3; len: 15; d_gene: -; abundance: -; j_gene: TRBJ1-1
CDR3nt: TGTGCCAGCAGCTTCGGAAGGGGTTACGAGCAGTACTTC; CDR3aa: CASSFGRGYEQYF; v_gene: TRBV5-5; len: 13; d_gene: -; abundance: -; j_gene: TRBJ2-7
CDR3nt: TGCAGTGCCTTGACAGGCTATGGCTACACCTTC; CDR3aa: CSALTGYGYTF; v_gene: TRBV20-1; len: 11; d_gene: -; abundance: few; j_gene: TRBJ1-2
CDR3nt: TGTGCCAGCAGCTTTAGGACAGGGGGGAATTTGGATACGCAGTATTTT; CDR3aa: CASSFRTGGNLDTQYF; v_gene: TRBV3-1/TRBV3-2; len: 16; d_gene: TRBD1; abundance: -; j_gene: TRBJ2-3
CDR3nt: TGTGCCAGCAGTTGGGGACAGTTTGGCTACACCTTC; CDR3aa: CASSWGQFGYTF; v_gene: TRBV12-3/TRBV12-4; len: 12; d_gene: TRBD1; abundance: -; j_gene: TRBJ1-2
CDR3nt: TGTGCCAGCAGCTTGGTGGGCGCCTCTGGAAACACCATATATTTT; CDR3aa: CASSLVGASGNTIYF; v_gene: TRBV11-2; len: 15; d_gene: -; abundance: once; j_gene: TRBJ1-3
CDR3nt: TGTGCCAGCAGCCTGGGGACAGGTGCCCCCTACGAGCAGTACTTC; CDR3aa: CASSLGTGAPYEQYF; v_gene: TRBV3-1/TRBV3-2; len: 15; d_gene: TRBD1; abundance: -; j_gene: TRBJ2-7
CDR3nt: TGTGCCAGCAGCGTGGGGTGGACAGACCACTATGGCTACACCTTC; CDR3aa: CASSVGWTDHYGYTF; v_gene: TRBV9; len: 15; d_gene: -; abundance: few; j_gene: TRBJ1-2
CDR3nt: TGTGCCTGGAGGTTTCGCGGGGGCCTTTCTTCAGATACGCAGTATTTT; CDR3aa: CAWRFRGGLSSDTQYF; v_gene: TRBV30; len: 16; d_gene: -; abundance: -; j_gene: TRBJ2-3
CDR3nt: TGTGCCAGCAAACTGCTTGGGGGGGTTGGCTACACCTTC; CDR3aa: CASKLLGGVGYTF; v_gene: TRBV12-3/TRBV12-4; len: 13; d_gene: -; abundance: -; j_gene: TRBJ1-2
CDR3nt: TGTGCCAGAAGCTTGGGGACAGGGGATCAGCCCCAGCATTTT; CDR3aa: CARSLGTGDQPQHF; v_gene: TRBV5-3; len: 14; d_gene: TRBD1; abundance: -; j_gene: TRBJ1-5
CDR3nt: TGTGCCAGCAGCCAAGATCTATCGGGAATTGGGCAGCCCCAGCATTTT; CDR3aa: CASSQDLSGIGQPQHF; v_gene: TRBV3-1/TRBV3-2; len: 16; d_gene: -; abundance: -; j_gene: TRBJ1-5
CDR3nt: TGCGCCAGCAGCTTGGGGGCAGCCTCTGGAAACACCATATATTTT; CDR3aa: CASSLGAASGNTIYF; v_gene: TRBV5-1; len: 15; d_gene: -; abundance: -; j_gene: TRBJ1-3
CDR3nt: TGTGCCAGCAGTGTCTCAGGAACTGGAAACACCATATATTTT; CDR3aa: CASSVSGTGNTIYF; v_gene: TRBV25-1; len: 14; d_gene: -; abundance: -; j_gene: TRBJ1-3
CDR3nt: TGCGCCAGCAGCCCAGCCGGGACAGGGTACACCGGGGAGCTGTTTTTT; CDR3aa: CASSPAGTGYTGELFF; v_gene: TRBV5-1; len: 16; d_gene: TRBD1; abundance: -; j_gene: TRBJ2-2
CDR3nt: TGTGCCAGCAGCTTGGCCCGGGGGGGCCCAGATACGCAGTATTTT; CDR3aa: CASSLARGGPDTQYF; v_gene: TRBV5-4; len: 15; d_gene: TRBD2; abundance: -; j_gene: TRBJ2-3
CDR3nt: TGTGCCAGTAGTCGCGGGACTAGCGGGGGGAGCACAGATACGCAGTATTTT; CDR3aa: CASSRGTSGGSTDTQYF; v_gene: TRBV19; len: 17; d_gene: TRBD2; abundance: -; j_gene: TRBJ2-3
CDR3nt: TGTGCCAGCTCACCGGAGAGGAGCTACACTGAAGCTTTCTTT; CDR3aa: CASSPERSYTEAFF; v_gene: TRBV18; len: 14; d_gene: -; abundance: -; j_gene: TRBJ1-1
CDR3nt: TGTGCCAGCAGTGACTCGAATAGCGTCCGGGGGGCTTACAATCAGCCCCAGCATTTT; CDR3aa: CASSDSNSVRGAYNQPQHF; v_gene: TRBV6-4; len: 19; d_gene: -; abundance: -; j_gene: TRBJ1-5
CDR3nt: TGTGCCACCAGTGATTGGGACAGGGTAAATGAGCAGTTCTTC; CDR3aa: CATSDWDRVNEQFF; v_gene: TRBV24-1; len: 14; d_gene: TRBD1; abundance: -; j_gene: TRBJ2-1
CDR3nt: TGTGCCAGCAGCAGGCGGTTAGGGACAGGGCCCAATCAGCCCCAGCATTTT; CDR3aa: CASSRRLGTGPNQPQHF; v_gene: TRBV21-1; len: 17; d_gene: -; abundance: -; j_gene: TRBJ1-5
CDR3nt: TGTGCCAGCAGCCAAGGCATATTCGCGCTAGCGGGGGGCCGGGGCACCGGGGAGCTGTTTTTT; CDR3aa: CASSQGIFALAGGRGTGELFF; v_gene: TRBV3-1/TRBV3-2; len: 21; d_gene: TRBD2; abundance: -; j_gene: TRBJ2-2
CDR3nt: TGTGCCAGCAGAACGGGACTGTTCTTAGGCTACACCTTC; CDR3aa: CASRTGLFLGYTF; v_gene: TRBV6-5; len: 13; d_gene: -; abundance: -; j_gene: TRBJ1-2
CDR3nt: TGTGCCAGCAGCTTAGGGCAAGGGGGGAGGGGCACAGATACGCAGTATTTT; CDR3aa: CASSLGQGGRGTDTQYF; v_gene: TRBV11-2; len: 17; d_gene: -; abundance: -; j_gene: TRBJ2-3
CDR3nt: TGTGCCAGCAGTGATAGGACAGGGGGCAATCAGCCCCAGCATTTT; CDR3aa: CASSDRTGGNQPQHF; v_gene: TRBV2; len: 15; d_gene: TRBD1; abundance: few; j_gene: TRBJ1-5
CDR3nt: TGTGCCACCAGCAGAGCAATACGGGAGGGGAGTGGCTACACCTTC; CDR3aa: CATSRAIREGSGYTF; v_gene: TRBV15; len: 15; d_gene: -; abundance: once; j_gene: TRBJ1-2
CDR3nt: TGTGCCAGCAGCCAAGATTGGGGCAGTAGGGAGACCCAGTACTTC; CDR3aa: CASSQDWGSRETQYF; v_gene: TRBV3-1/TRBV3-2; len: 15; d_gene: -; abundance: -; j_gene: TRBJ2-5
CDR3nt: TGTGCCAGCAGCTTCAAACTTACAGCCGCCTATGGCTACACCTTC; CDR3aa: CASSFKLTAAYGYTF; v_gene: TRBV11-2; len: 15; d_gene: -; abundance: -; j_gene: TRBJ1-2
CDR3nt: TGTGCCAGCAGCCTAAGCGGGGGAACCTACAATGAGCAGTTCTTC; CDR3aa: CASSLSGGTYNEQFF; v_gene: TRBV7-6; len: 15; d_gene: TRBD2; abundance: -; j_gene: TRBJ2-1
CDR3nt: TGTGCCAGCAGCCCTAGCGGGGGGGCAGACGAGACCCAGTACTTC; CDR3aa: CASSPSGGADETQYF; v_gene: TRBV7-8; len: 15; d_gene: TRBD2; abundance: -; j_gene: TRBJ2-5
CDR3nt: TGTGCCAGCAGCTCTTCTAGCGGGGGGACAACCGGGGAGCTGTTTTTT; CDR3aa: CASSSSSGGTTGELFF; v_gene: TRBV5-4; len: 16; d_gene: TRBD2; abundance: -; j_gene: TRBJ2-2
CDR3nt: TGTGCCACCCGGACAGGGTATAATTCACCCCTCCACTTT; CDR3aa: CATRTGYNSPLHF; v_gene: TRBV27; len: 13; d_gene: TRBD1; abundance: -; j_gene: TRBJ1-6
CDR3nt: TGTGCCTGGGAAAAGGGAGAAACAGGGGGCGTAGGGCAGCCCCAGCATTTT; CDR3aa: CAWEKGETGGVGQPQHF; v_gene: TRBV30; len: 17; d_gene: TRBD1; abundance: -; j_gene: TRBJ1-5
CDR3nt: TGCGCCAGCAGCCATGAGACAGGGTCTAACTATGGCTACACCTTC; CDR3aa: CASSHETGSNYGYTF; v_gene: TRBV4-1; len: 15; d_gene: TRBD1; abundance: few; j_gene: TRBJ1-2
CDR3nt: TGTGCCAGAAGCATCGAAAAAGACAGGGGGTCGACTGAAGCTTTCTTT; CDR3aa: CARSIEKDRGSTEAFF; v_gene: TRBV5-3; len: 16; d_gene: TRBD1; abundance: -; j_gene: TRBJ1-1
CDR3nt: TGTGCCAGCAGTTACGGGGGGTATAATTCACCCCTCCACTTT; CDR3aa: CASSYGGYNSPLHF; v_gene: TRBV6-5; len: 14; d_gene: -; abundance: -; j_gene: TRBJ1-6